These 22 T cell receptor beta chains share one sample of origin, sequenced in a study of identifying expanded T cells in peripheral blood. Using immunoSEQ multiplex PCR, the repertoire was profiled, and TCRdb retains in-frame clones only, with some absent. Among approximately 100,000 clones listed, roughly 90% were seen once. Sequenced input: blood. These receptors all come from a person between 18 and 69 years old in good health.

V and J are TRBV7-2 and TRBJ2-1; 13 bases are shared with TRBD2. This CDR3 has 15 residues. J lost 6 bases, V lost 5 bases, and 4 bases had no gene match. Germline-derived CDR1 and CDR2 are SGHTA and FQGNSA. The CDR3 protein is CASSGRTSGGNEQFF. CDR3 nucleotide sequence: TGTGCCAGCAGCGGACGGACTAGCGGGGGCAATGAGCAGTTCTTC.

J is TRBJ2-7 and V is TRBV15; TRBD1 matches 8 bases. The germline V gene has CDR1 LNHNV and CDR2 YYDKDF (reference sequence). This CDR3 comprises 16 residues. Losses at the gene ends were 1 base for V and 5 bases for J; bases not matched to a gene: 10. The CDR3 loop is CATSRGRGTGFDEQYF. CDR3 DNA sequence: TGTGCCACCAGCAGAGGCCGAGGGACAGGTTTCGACGAGCAGTACTTC. Combining the CDR3 with reference TRBV15 and TRBJ2-7 gives the whole variable domain DAMVIQNPRYQVTQFGKPVTLSCSQTLNHNVMYWYQQKSSQAPKLLFHYYDKDFNNEADTPDNFQSRRPNTSFCFLDIRSPGLGDTAMYLCATSRGRGTGFDEQYFGPGTRLTVT.

The CDR3 protein is CASSSIQGAHSVNEQFF. The CDR3 region has the DNA TGTGCCAGCAGCTCCATTCAGGGGGCGCATTCAGTCAATGAGCAGTTCTTC. The chain joins TRBV7-2 to TRBJ2-1; 8 bases line up with TRBD1. J was trimmed by 6 bases and V by 4 bases; bases with no gene match: 14. The CDR3 totals 17 residues. Germline values: CDR1 SGHTA, CDR2 FQGNSA.

The chain links TRBV7-9 to TRBJ2-3, with D unresolved. Trimming removed 4 bases at V and 1 base at J, with 9 bases between. Germline-derived CDR1 and CDR2 are SEHNR and FQNEAQ (reference sequence). The CDR3 totals 14 residues. CDR3 DNA: TGTGCCAGCAGCTATGGACGACGCACAGATACGCAGTATTTT. Translating it yields CASSYGRRTDTQYF.

J is TRBJ2-5 and V is TRBV6-5, with 7 bases lining up with TRBD2. This CDR3 is built from 15 residues. CDR1 and CDR2 from the germline V gene are MNHEY and SVGAGI. The trim removed 6 bases at V and 4 bases at J, leaving 11 bases unmatched. Here the CDR3 reads CASSYGGGSGETQYF. The CDR3 bases are TGTGCCAGCAGCTATGGGGGGGGATCGGGAGAGACCCAGTACTTC.

This chain connects TRBV18 to TRBJ1-2; 9 bases are a match to TRBD1. This CDR3 comprises 14 residues. From germline, CDR1 is KGHSH and CDR2 LQKENI. Unmatched junction bases numbered 6, after V lost 3 bases and J lost 7 bases. CDR3 in DNA: TGTGCCAGCTCACCCGGACAGGGGTTATCTGGCTACACCTTC. The encoded protein is CASSPGQGLSGYTF.

The J gene is TRBJ1-6, the V gene TRBV19, with 7 bases aligning to TRBD1. V lost 4 bases to trimming and J lost 7 bases; unmatched junction nucleotides: 7. The CDR3 is 15 amino acids. Germline CDR1 and CDR2: LNHDA and SQIVND (reference sequence). This CDR3 reads CASSNVGTENSPLHF. The DNA for the CDR3 is TGTGCCAGTAGTAATGTCGGGACAGAGAATTCACCCCTCCACTTT.

The CDR3 sequence: CASSYSTGGEQFF. In DNA, the CDR3 is TGTGCCAGCAGTTACTCGACGGGGGGTGAGCAGTTCTTC. The chain joins TRBV6-5 to TRBJ2-1; 7 bases line up with TRBD2. Germline assignment: CDR1 MNHEY and CDR2 SVGAGI. J lost 9 bases, V lost 0 bases, and 2 bases had no gene match. The CDR3 has 13 amino acids.

This chain uses TRBV5-6 with TRBJ1-5, with D perhaps matching TRBD1 (6 bases). Looked up from germline, CDR1 is SGHDT and CDR2 is YYEEEE. V dropped 3 bases and J dropped 7 bases, with 11 bases sitting between them. The CDR3 runs to 13 residues. CDR3 sequence: CASSSGERQPQHF. In DNA form, the CDR3 reads TGTGCCAGCAGCTCAGGGGAGCGCCAGCCCCAGCATTTT. The entire variable domain, with the rest obtained from reference TRBV5-6 and TRBJ1-5, is as follows: DAGVTQSPTHLIKTRGQQVTLRCSPKSGHDTVSWYQQALGQGPQFIFQYYEEEERQRGNFPDRFSGHQFPNYSSELNVNALLLGDSALYLCASSSGERQPQHFGDGTRLSIL.

V gene TRBV6-6 combines with J gene TRBJ1-5, with a possible D match to TRBD1 (5 bases). The germline CDR1 and CDR2 sequences are MNHNY and SVGAGI (reference sequence). CDR3 size: 14 residues. V was clipped by 6 bases and J by 4 bases, with 13 bases between them. The CDR3, as DNA: TGTGCCAGCAGACCCGGGGGGGGGAATCAGCCCCAGCATTTT. Protein: CASRPGGGNQPQHF.

In this sample, this clone turned up once. The chain combines TRBV19 with TRBJ1-1, with TRBD1 matching 10 bases. J lost 1 base, V lost 5 bases, and 4 bases had no gene match. This CDR3 has 15 residues. Per the germline V gene, CDR1 is LNHDA and CDR2 is SQIVND (reference sequence). CDR3 residues: CASSVGTGANTEAFF. In DNA, the CDR3 is TGTGCCAGTAGTGTAGGGACAGGGGCGAACACTGAAGCTTTCTTT.

CDR3 nucleotide sequence: TGTGCCAGCAGCTCAAAGCCCGATCAGCCCCAGCATTTT. It translates to CASSSKPDQPQHF. This chain uses TRBV11-2 with TRBJ1-5; D is ambiguous. V dropped 4 bases and J dropped 5 bases, with 9 bases sitting between them. The germline gives CDR1 SGHAT, CDR2 FQNNGV. The length of the CDR3 is 13 residues. The variable domain in full, with the rest retrieved from reference TRBV11-2 and TRBJ1-5, is EAGVAQSPRYKIIEKRQSVAFWCNPISGHATLYWYQQILGQGPKLLIQFQNNGVVDDSQLPKDRFSAERLKGVDSTLKIQPAKLEDSAVYLCASSSKPDQPQHFGDGTRLSIL.

This sequence joins TRBV6-1 and TRBJ2-2, with D perhaps matching TRBD1 (6 bases). Trimming removed 6 bases from V and 8 bases from J, with 19 bases in between. The CDR3 sequence is 15 residues long. From germline, CDR1 is MNHNS and CDR2 SASEGT. The CDR3 DNA follows: TGTGCCAGCAGGAGGGACACCGGGACGGGGGGGGAGCTGTTTTTT. Amino acids: CASRRDTGTGGELFF.

CDR3 nucleotide sequence: TGCGCCAGCAGTGAACAGGGGGGAACCTACGAGCAGTACTTC. Translated, it gives CASSEQGGTYEQYF. The chain combines TRBV5-1 with TRBJ2-7; TRBD1 aligns across 8 bases. The CDR3 is 14 residues long. V dropped 5 bases and J dropped 2; count of bases not matched to a gene: 6. Looked up from germline, CDR1 is SGHRS and CDR2 is YFSETQ.

This clone came up many times. This chain connects TRBV29-1 to TRBJ1-1; D unclear. The length of the CDR3 is 10 residues. V was trimmed by 4 bases and J by 10 bases, leaving 10 bases between them. Germline CDR1 SQVTM, CDR2 ANQGSEA. The CDR3: CSVVSDRAFF. CDR3 bases: TGCAGCGTTGTTAGCGACCGAGCTTTCTTT.

The rearrangement uses TRBV6-5 and TRBJ2-7; TRBD1 aligns across 8 bases. CDR1 is MNHEY, CDR2 SVGAGI, per germline. With 7 bases clipped from V and 2 bases from J, the junction kept 10 bases outside the gene matches. The CDR3 has 15 amino acids. In nucleotides, the CDR3 is TGTGCCAGCACTTTGTCCGGACAGGGCACCTACGAGCAGTACTTC. This gives the protein CASTLSGQGTYEQYF.

Regarding this clone: Other DNA sequences of this sample code for an identical CDR3. This chain connects TRBV6-5 to TRBJ2-2; D is unresolved. Germline lookup yields CDR1 MNHEY and CDR2 SVGAGI. Trimming pared 5 bases from V and 1 base from J, leaving 2 bases between. The CDR3 is 12 amino acids. DNA for the CDR3: TGTGCCAGCAGTGAGAACACCGGGGAGCTGTTTTTT. Its protein is CASSENTGELFF.

The gene calls are TRBV5-1 and TRBJ1-2; a possible D gene is TRBD1 (5 bases). Trimming left V 1 base short and J 4 bases short, with 20 bases between. CDR3 length equals 17 residues. Germline assignment: CDR1 SGHRS and CDR2 YFSETQ. CDR3 sequence (DNA): TGCGCCAGCAGCTTGATCGGGGCGGGGGGAGACTTCTATGGCTACACCTTC. This encodes CASSLIGAGGDFYGYTF.

This clone was observed a single time. The chain employs TRBV4-3 and TRBJ1-6; D gene uncertain. V dropped 0 bases and J dropped 10 bases, with 16 bases sitting between them. The CDR3 runs to 16 residues. The germline CDR1 and CDR2 sequences are LGHNA and YSLEER. The CDR3 bases are TGCGCCAGCAGCCAAGATCTGGGAGAGAGAAAATCACCCCTCCACTTT. This gives the protein CASSQDLGERKSPLHF.

This clone has more than one count but fewer than ten. This sequence joins TRBV11-2 and TRBJ1-2; no clear D gene. CDR3 length: 12 amino acids. Germline-derived CDR1 and CDR2 are SGHAT and FQNNGV. The germline V and J ends were trimmed by 5 bases and 5 bases, with 9 bases remaining between them. This CDR3 is CASSPQQYGYTF. DNA of the CDR3: TGTGCCAGCAGCCCTCAACAATATGGCTACACCTTC.

The V gene is TRBV7-2, the J gene TRBJ1-2, with D possibly matching TRBD1 (6 bases). The CDR3 has 12 amino acids. V dropped 4 bases and J dropped 6 bases, with 9 bases sitting between them. The germline CDR1 and CDR2 sequences are SGHTA and FQGNSA. Here the CDR3 DNA reads TGTGCCAGCAGCTCCGCAGGGGATGGCTACACCTTC. Translating gives CASSSAGDGYTF.

V and J are TRBV4-1 and TRBJ1-5; the match to TRBD1 covers 9 bases. V was pared by 1 base and J by 4 bases, with 11 bases of the junction left unmatched. CDR3 length equals 18 residues. Per the germline V gene, CDR1 is MGHRA and CDR2 is YSYEKL. The CDR3 DNA is TGCGCCAGCAGCCAAGTGACAGGGGGTTTGTATAGGAATCAGCCCCAGCATTTT. Protein product: CASSQVTGGLYRNQPQHF.